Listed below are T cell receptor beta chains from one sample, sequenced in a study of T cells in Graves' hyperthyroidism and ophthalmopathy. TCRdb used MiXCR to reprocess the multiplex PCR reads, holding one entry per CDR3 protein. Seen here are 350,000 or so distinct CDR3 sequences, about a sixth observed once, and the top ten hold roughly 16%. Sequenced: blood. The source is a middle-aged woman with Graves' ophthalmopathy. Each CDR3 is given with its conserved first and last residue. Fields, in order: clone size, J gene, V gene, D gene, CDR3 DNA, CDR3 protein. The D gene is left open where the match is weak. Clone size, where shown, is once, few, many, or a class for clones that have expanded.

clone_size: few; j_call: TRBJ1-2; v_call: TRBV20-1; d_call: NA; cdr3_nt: TGCAGTGCTAGAGATTCGGCAGGGGTGTTGTTCCGCTATGGCTACACCTTC; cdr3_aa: CSARDSAGVLFRYGYTF
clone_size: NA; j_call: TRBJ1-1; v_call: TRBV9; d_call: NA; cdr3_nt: TGTGCCAGCAGCGTAGGTGTTGGCACTGAAGCTTTCTTT; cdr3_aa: CASSVGVGTEAFF
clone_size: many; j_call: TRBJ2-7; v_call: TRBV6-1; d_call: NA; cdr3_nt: TGTGCCAGCAGTGAATCCCCGCGGTTAGTGGCAAGCTCCTACGAGCAGTACTTC; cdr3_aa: CASSESPRLVASSYEQYF
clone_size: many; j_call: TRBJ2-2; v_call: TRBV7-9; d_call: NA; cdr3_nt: TGTGCCAGCAGCTTTTTAAGAGGTGCCGGGGAGCTGTTTTTT; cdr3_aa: CASSFLRGAGELFF
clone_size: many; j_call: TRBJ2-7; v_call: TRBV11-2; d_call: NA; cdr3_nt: TGTGCCAGCAGCTCATATCAGGGGTCCTACGAGCAGTACTTC; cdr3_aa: CASSSYQGSYEQYF
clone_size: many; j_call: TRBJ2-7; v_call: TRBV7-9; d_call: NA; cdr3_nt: TGTGCCAGCAGCTTACCGTACTACGAGCAGTACTTC; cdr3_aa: CASSLPYYEQYF
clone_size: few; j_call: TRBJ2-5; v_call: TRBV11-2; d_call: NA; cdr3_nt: TGTGCCAGCAGCTTAGAAACAGGGACGGAGACCCAGTACTTC; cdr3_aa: CASSLETGTETQYF
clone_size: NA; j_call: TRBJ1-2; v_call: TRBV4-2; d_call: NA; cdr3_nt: TGTGCCAGCAGCCAAGATGTGGGCAGGGACTATGGCTACACCTTC; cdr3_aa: CASSQDVGRDYGYTF
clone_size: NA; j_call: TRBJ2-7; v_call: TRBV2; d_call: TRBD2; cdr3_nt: TGTGCCAGCAAGGGATCCCCGGGACTAGCGGGAGCTCGCGAGCAGTACTTC; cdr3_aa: CASKGSPGLAGAREQYF
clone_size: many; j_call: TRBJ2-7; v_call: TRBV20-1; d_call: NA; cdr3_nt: TGCAGTGCTAGATCCTACGGCGGGATCAGCTCCTACGAGCAGTACTTC; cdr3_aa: CSARSYGGISSYEQYF
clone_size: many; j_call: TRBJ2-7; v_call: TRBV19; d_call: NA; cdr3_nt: TGTGCCAGTAGTACCTCAGGGACCGAACTACACGAGCAGTACTTC; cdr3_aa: CASSTSGTELHEQYF
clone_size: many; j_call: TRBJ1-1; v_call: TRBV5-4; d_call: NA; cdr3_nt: TGTGCCAGCAGCCGAATAGAAATGAACACTGAAGCTTTCTTT; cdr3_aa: CASSRIEMNTEAFF
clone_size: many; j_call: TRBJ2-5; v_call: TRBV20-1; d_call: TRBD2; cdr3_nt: TGCAGTGCTAGAGATTTTTTAAAAACTACTAGCGTAGCGAACCAAGAGACCCAGTACTTC; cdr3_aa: CSARDFLKTTSVANQETQYF
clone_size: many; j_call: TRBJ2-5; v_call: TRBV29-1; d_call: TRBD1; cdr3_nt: TGCAGCGTTGTGTCAGGACAGGGTGAGACCCAGTACTTC; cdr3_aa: CSVVSGQGETQYF
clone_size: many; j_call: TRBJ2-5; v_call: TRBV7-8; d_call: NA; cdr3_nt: TGTGCCAGCAGCTTCTATGGACGGCCGCCCCAAGAGACCCAGTACTTC; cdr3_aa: CASSFYGRPPQETQYF
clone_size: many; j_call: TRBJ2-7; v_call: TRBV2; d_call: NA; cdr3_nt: TGTGCCAGCGGGGCAGGGACCCATCGGGAAGAGCAGTACTTC; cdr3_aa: CASGAGTHREEQYF
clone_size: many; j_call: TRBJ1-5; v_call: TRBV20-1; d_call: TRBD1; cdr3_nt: TGCAGTGCTAGTTTTGACAGGGGGCTAAGACAGCCCCAGCATTTT; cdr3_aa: CSASFDRGLRQPQHF
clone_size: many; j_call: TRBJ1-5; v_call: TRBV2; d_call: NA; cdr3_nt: TGTGCCAGCAGTGATTGGGACACCATCCAGCCCCAGCATTTT; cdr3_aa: CASSDWDTIQPQHF
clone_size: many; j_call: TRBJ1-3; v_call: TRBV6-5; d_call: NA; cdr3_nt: TGTGCCAGCAGTTACGGTGCCCTTGGCTTTAGAGGAAACACCATATATTTT; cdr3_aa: CASSYGALGFRGNTIYF
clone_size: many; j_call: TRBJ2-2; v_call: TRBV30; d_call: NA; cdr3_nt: TGTGCCTGGAGCCTCCCGTGGGGGGAGAACACCGGGGAGCTGTTTTTT; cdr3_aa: CAWSLPWGENTGELFF
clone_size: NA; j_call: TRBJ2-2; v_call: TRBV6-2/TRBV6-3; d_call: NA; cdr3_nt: TGTGCCAGCAGCCCGACCGGGACAAACACCGGGGAGCTGTTTTTT; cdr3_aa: CASSPTGTNTGELFF
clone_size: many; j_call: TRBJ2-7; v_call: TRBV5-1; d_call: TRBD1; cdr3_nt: TGCGCCAGCAGCTTGGCCAGGGGGCCAACCTACGAGCAGTACTTC; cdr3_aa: CASSLARGPTYEQYF
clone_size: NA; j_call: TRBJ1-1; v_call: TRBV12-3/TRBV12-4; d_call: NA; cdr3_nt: TGTGCCAGCAGTTCCATGACTACGCGTAATCGTGTTTTCTTT; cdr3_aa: CASSSMTTRNRVFF
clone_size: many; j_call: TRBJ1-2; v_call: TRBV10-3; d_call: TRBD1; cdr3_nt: TGTGCCATCAGGGGACAGGGGGGGAACTATGGCTACACCTTC; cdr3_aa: CAIRGQGGNYGYTF
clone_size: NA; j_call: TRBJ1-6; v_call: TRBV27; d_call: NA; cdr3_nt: TGTGCCAGCAGTCCCAACGTGGGGAAAAATTCACCCCTCCACTTT; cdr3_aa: CASSPNVGKNSPLHF
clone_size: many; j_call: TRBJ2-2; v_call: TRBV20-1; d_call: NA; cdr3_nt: TGCAGTGCTAGAGATCTTCGATCTACCGGGGAGCTGTTTTTT; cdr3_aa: CSARDLRSTGELFF
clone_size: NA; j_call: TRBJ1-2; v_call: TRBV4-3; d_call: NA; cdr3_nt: TGCGCCAGCAGCCAAGAGACGGGAAGGGGCTACACCTTC; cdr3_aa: CASSQETGRGYTF
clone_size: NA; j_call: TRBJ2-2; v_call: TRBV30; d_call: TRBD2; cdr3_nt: TGTGCCTGGAGTGTGGCGGGAGGGTCCGGGGAGCTGTTTTTT; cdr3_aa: CAWSVAGGSGELFF
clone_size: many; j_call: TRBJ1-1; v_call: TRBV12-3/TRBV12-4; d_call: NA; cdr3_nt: TGTGCCAGCAGAAACCCACGGGGCGTGGACACTGAAGCTTTCTTT; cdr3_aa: CASRNPRGVDTEAFF
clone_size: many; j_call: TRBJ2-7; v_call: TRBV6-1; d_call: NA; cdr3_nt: TGTGCCAGCAGTGAAGCGCCTAGCATCTACGAGCAGTACTTC; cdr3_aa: CASSEAPSIYEQYF
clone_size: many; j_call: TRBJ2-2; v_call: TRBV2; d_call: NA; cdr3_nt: TGTGCTACAGAAGGCCAGGCCCGCGGGGAGCTGTTTTTT; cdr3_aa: CATEGQARGELFF
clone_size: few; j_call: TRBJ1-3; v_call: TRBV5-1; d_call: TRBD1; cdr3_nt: TGCGCCAGCAGGCGGACAGGGGGTACTGGAAACACCATATATTTT; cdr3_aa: CASRRTGGTGNTIYF
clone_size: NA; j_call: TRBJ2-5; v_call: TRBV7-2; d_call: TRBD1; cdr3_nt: TGTGCCAGCAGTTCGAAACAGGGGGCTTGGGAGACCCAGTACTTC; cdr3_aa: CASSSKQGAWETQYF
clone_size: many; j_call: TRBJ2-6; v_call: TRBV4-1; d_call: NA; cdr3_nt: TGCGCCAGCAGCCAGGGGGATTCTGGGGCCAACGTCCTGACTTTC; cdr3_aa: CASSQGDSGANVLTF
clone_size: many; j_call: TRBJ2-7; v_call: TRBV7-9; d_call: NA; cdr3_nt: TGTGCCAGCGGATCGACAGGCAACTCCTACGAGCAGTACTTC; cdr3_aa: CASGSTGNSYEQYF
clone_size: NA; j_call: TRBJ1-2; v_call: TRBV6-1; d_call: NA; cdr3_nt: TGTGCCAGCCGTCCACCCGGTTTTAACTATGGCTACACCTTC; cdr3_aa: CASRPPGFNYGYTF
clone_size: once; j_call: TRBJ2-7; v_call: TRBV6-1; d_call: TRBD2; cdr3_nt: TGTGCCAGCAGCAAAGCGGGGGGTCTCTACGAGCAGTACTTC; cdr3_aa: CASSKAGGLYEQYF
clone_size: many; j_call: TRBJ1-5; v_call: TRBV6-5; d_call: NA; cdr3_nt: TGTGCCAGCACCGGGGACGGGAATCAGCCCCAGCATTTT; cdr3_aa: CASTGDGNQPQHF
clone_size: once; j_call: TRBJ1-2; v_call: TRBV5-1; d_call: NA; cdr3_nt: TGCTCCAGCAGCTTGGAACCGAATAACTATGGCCACACCTTC; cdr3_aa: CSSSLEPNNYGHTF
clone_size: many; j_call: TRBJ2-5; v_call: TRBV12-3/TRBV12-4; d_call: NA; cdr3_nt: TGTGCCAGCAGTTTGAACAGGAAAGAGACCCAGTACTTC; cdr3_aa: CASSLNRKETQYF
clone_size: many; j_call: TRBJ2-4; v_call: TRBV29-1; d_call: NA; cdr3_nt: TGCAGCGTTGCCTTACCGGAAAACACTCAGTACTTC; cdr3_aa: CSVALPENTQYF
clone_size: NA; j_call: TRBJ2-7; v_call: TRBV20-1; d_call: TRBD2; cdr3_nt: TGCAGTGCTAGAGATAGCCAGCGGGGCTACGAGCAGTACTTC; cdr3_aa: CSARDSQRGYEQYF
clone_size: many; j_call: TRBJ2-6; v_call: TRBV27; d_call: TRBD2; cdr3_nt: TGTGCCAGCACCAGACTAGCGGGGAGCTCTGGGGCCAACGTCCTGACTTTC; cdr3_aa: CASTRLAGSSGANVLTF
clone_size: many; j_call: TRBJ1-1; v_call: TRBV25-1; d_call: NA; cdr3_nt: TGTGCCAGCAGTGCCCTCAGGGGTCAGACTGAAGCTTTCTTT; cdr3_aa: CASSALRGQTEAFF
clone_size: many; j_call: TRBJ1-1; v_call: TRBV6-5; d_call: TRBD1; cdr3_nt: TGTGCCAGCAGTTACGACAGGGGGCCCACTGAAGCTTTCTTT; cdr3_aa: CASSYDRGPTEAFF
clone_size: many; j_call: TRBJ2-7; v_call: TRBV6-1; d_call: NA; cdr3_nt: TGTGCCAGCAGTGAAGGGTCCGCGTCCGAGCAGTACTTC; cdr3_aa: CASSEGSASEQYF
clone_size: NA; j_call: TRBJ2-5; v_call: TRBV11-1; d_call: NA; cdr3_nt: TGTGCCAGCAGCCCCGATTGGGCCCAGTACTTC; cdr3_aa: CASSPDWAQYF
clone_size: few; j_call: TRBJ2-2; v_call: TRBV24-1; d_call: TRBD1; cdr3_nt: TGTGCCACCAGTGATCCCCAGACAGGGGCGAACACCGGGGAGCTGTTTTTT; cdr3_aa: CATSDPQTGANTGELFF
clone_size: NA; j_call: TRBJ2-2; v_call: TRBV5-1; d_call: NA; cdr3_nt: TGCGCCAGCAGCCTATCACAGGGCACCCCGACCGGGGAGCTGTTTTTT; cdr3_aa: CASSLSQGTPTGELFF
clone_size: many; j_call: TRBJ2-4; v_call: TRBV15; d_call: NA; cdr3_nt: TGTGCCACCAGCAGAGATTTGGGAGCCAAAAACATTCAGTACTTC; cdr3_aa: CATSRDLGAKNIQYF